This T cell receptor (beta chain) is drawn from a study of CD8 T cells in Susac syndrome. Healthy donors were controls matched for age and sex. V was shortened by 0 bases and J by 4 bases, with 10 bases between the two germline ends. Germline CDR1 LGHNA, CDR2 YSLEER. The CDR3 has 15 amino acids. Reverse transcription of 0.5 to 1 ug RNA was carried out with random hexamers. TCRdb analysed the immunoSEQ multiplex PCR reads with MiXCR anew, one entry per CDR3 protein. The sample has approximately 100,000 distinct CDR3 sequences; over 90% are singletons. The source material was CD4+ T cells from PBMCs. This receptor was identified in a human donor in good health. This chain uses TRBV4-3 with TRBJ1-5; no clear D gene. The CDR3 loop is CASSQDVLGNQPQHF. DNA for the CDR3: TGCGCCAGCAGCCAAGATGTTTTAGGGAATCAGCCCCAGCATTTT.